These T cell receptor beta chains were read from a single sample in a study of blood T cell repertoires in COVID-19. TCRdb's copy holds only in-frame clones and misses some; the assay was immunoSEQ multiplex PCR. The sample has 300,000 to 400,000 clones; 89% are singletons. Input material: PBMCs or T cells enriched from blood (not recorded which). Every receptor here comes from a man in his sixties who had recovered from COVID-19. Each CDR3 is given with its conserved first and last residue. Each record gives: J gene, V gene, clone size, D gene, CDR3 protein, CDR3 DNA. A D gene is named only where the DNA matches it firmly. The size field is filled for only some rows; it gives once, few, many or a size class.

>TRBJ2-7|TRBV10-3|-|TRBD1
CATQGTGDYEQYF
TGTGCCACGCAGGGGACAGGGGACTACGAGCAGTACTTC
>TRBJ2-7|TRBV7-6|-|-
CASSLLAESSYEQYF
TGTGCCAGCAGCTTACTGGCGGAGAGCTCCTACGAGCAGTACTTC
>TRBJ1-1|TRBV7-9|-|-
CASNADRPGAFF
TGTGCCAGCAACGCTGACCGTCCGGGAGCTTTCTTT
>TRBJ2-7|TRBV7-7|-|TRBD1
CASSLGTGAEQYF
TGTGCTAGCAGCTTAGGAACAGGGGCCGAGCAGTACTTC
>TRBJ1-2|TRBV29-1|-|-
CSVLGGPRLNYGYTF
TGCAGCGTTCTCGGGGGGCCCAGGCTTAACTATGGCTACACCTTC
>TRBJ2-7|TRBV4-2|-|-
CASSQEPFGRGSYEQYF
TGTGCCAGCAGCCAAGAGCCGTTTGGGCGGGGCTCCTACGAGCAGTACTTC
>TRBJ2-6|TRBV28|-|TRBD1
CASSPGTGYVSGANVLTF
TGTGCCAGCAGTCCCGGGACAGGGTACGTCTCGGGGGCCAACGTCCTGACTTTC
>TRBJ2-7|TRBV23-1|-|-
CASSQWSRDHRDQNNYEQYF
TGCGCCAGCAGTCAATGGTCGAGGGACCACAGGGACCAGAACAACTACGAGCAGTACTTC
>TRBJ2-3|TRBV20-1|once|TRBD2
CSASRTSGRSSTDTQYF
TGCAGTGCTAGTAGGACTAGCGGGAGGTCGAGCACAGATACGCAGTATTTT
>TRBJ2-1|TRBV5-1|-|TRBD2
CASSLRTSGNNEQFF
TGCGCCAGCAGCTTAAGGACTAGCGGAAACAATGAGCAGTTCTTC
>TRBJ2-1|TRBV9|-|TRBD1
CASSGQGYDNEQFF
TGTGCCAGCAGCGGACAGGGATACGACAATGAGCAGTTCTTC
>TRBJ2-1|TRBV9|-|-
CASSEGHYNEQFF
TGTGCCAGCAGCGAGGGGCATTACAATGAGCAGTTCTTC
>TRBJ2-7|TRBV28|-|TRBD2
CASSGILAGARGEQYF
TGTGCCAGCAGCGGAATACTAGCGGGGGCCCGGGGCGAGCAGTACTTC
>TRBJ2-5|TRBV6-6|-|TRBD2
CASSYGTTNQETQYF
TGTGCCAGCAGTTACGGGACTACCAACCAAGAGACCCAGTACTTC
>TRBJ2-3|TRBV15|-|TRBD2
CATSIGRGGSPPSTDTQYF
TGTGCCACCAGCATAGGAAGAGGCGGGAGCCCCCCTAGCACAGATACGCAGTATTTT
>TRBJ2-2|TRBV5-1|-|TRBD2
CASSRTSGRSDTGELFF
TGCGCCAGCAGCAGGACTAGCGGGAGGAGTGACACCGGGGAGCTGTTTTTT
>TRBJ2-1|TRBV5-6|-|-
CASSSLQDYYNEQFF
TGTGCCAGCAGCTCGTTACAGGATTACTACAATGAGCAGTTCTTC
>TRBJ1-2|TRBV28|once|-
CASSLAGSLTVFGYTF
TGTGCCAGCAGTCTGGCGGGGTCCCTAACTGTATTTGGCTACACCTTC
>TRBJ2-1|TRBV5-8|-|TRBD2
CASSLSGSSSYNEQFF
TGTGCCAGCAGCTTGAGCGGGAGTAGTTCCTACAATGAGCAGTTCTTC
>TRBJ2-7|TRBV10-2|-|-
CASSVGRGYEQYF
TGCGCCAGCAGTGTAGGACGGGGCTACGAGCAGTACTTC
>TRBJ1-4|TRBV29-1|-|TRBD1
CSVLEARGYSNEKLFF
TGCAGCGTCCTCGAAGCCAGGGGGTATTCTAATGAAAAACTGTTTTTT
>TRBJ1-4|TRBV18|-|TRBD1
CASSSGGNEKLFF
TGTGCCAGCTCTTCAGGGGGCAATGAAAAACTGTTTTTT
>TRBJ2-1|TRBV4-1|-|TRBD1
CASSQGQGASNEQFF
TGCGCCAGCAGCCAAGGACAGGGGGCGAGTAATGAGCAGTTCTTC
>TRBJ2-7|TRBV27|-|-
CASSQTGAFEQYF
TGTGCCAGCAGTCAAACGGGAGCCTTCGAGCAGTACTTC
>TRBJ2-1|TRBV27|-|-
CASSLTGSSYNEQFF
TGTGCCAGCAGTTTAACAGGGAGCTCCTACAATGAGCAGTTCTTC
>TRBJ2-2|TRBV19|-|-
CASKLTPNTGELFF
TGTGCCAGTAAACTGACTCCTAACACCGGGGAGCTGTTTTTT
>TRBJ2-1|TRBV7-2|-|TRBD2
CASSLLAGFYNEQFF
TGTGCCAGCAGCTTACTAGCGGGGTTTTACAATGAGCAGTTCTTC
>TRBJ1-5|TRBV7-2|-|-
CASSLATGNQPQHF
TGTGCCAGCAGCTTAGCGACAGGCAATCAGCCCCAGCATTTT
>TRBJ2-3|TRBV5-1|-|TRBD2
CASSLGGLAGKSDTQYF
TGCGCCAGCAGCTTGGGGGGACTAGCGGGAAAGTCAGATACGCAGTATTTT
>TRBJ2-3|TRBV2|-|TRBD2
CASPPRAGVLDTQYF
TGTGCCAGCCCGCCGCGAGCGGGAGTGTTAGATACGCAGTATTTT
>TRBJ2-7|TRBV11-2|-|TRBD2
CASSTRAGGRHTSSYEQYF
TGTGCCAGCAGCACCCGAGCGGGAGGCCGACATACAAGCTCCTACGAGCAGTACTTC
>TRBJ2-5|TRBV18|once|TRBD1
CASSFTGVRETQYF
TGTGCCAGCTCATTCACAGGGGTCCGGGAGACCCAGTACTTC
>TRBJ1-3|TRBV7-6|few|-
CASSQRVSGSGNTIYF
TGTGCCAGCAGCCAGAGGGTATCAGGCTCTGGAAACACCATATATTTT
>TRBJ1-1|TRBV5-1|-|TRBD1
CASSDYRGSSTEAFF
TGCGCCAGCAGCGATTACAGGGGGTCTAGCACTGAAGCTTTCTTT
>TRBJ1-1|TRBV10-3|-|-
CAISETGTRVGLRNTEAFF
TGTGCCATCAGTGAGACAGGTACAAGGGTAGGGTTGCGGAACACTGAAGCTTTCTTT
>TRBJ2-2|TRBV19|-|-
CASSMPRGRTGELFF
TGTGCCAGTAGTATGCCCAGGGGAAGGACCGGGGAGCTGTTTTTT
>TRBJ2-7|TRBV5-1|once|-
CASSPNHPYEQYF
TGCGCCAGCAGCCCTAATCATCCCTACGAGCAGTACTTC
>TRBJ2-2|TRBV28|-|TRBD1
CASSATGGGTGELFF
TGTGCCAGCAGCGCGACAGGGGGCGGTACCGGGGAGCTGTTTTTT
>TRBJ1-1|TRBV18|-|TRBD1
CASSPWQGEKNTEAFF
TGTGCCAGCTCACCATGGCAGGGGGAGAAGAACACTGAAGCTTTCTTT
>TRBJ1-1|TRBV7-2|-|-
CASSLLRGVNTEAFF
TGTGCCAGCAGCTTGCTACGGGGTGTGAACACTGAAGCTTTCTTT
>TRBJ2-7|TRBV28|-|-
CASSQAYEQYF
TGTGCCAGCAGCCAGGCCTACGAGCAGTACTTC
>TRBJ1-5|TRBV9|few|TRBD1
CASSPRGQGRQPQHF
TGTGCCAGCAGCCCGAGAGGACAGGGAAGGCAGCCCCAGCATTTT
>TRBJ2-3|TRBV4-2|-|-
CASSQGGGELADTQYF
TGTGCCAGCAGCCAGGGAGGGGGTGAGCTTGCAGATACGCAGTATTTT
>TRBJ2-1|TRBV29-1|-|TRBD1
CSVEVPDRGATWRGYNEQFF
TGCAGCGTTGAAGTCCCGGACAGGGGAGCGACTTGGAGGGGGTACAATGAGCAGTTCTTC
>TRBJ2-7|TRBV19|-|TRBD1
CASSIHQGQGVSEQYF
TGTGCCAGTAGTATTCACCAGGGACAGGGGGTCAGCGAGCAGTACTTC
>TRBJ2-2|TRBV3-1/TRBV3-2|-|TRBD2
CASSQVRLAATGELFF
TGTGCCAGCAGCCAAGTCCGGCTAGCGGCCACCGGGGAGCTGTTTTTT
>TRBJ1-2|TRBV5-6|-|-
CASSMPQAGLYGYTF
TGTGCCAGCAGCATGCCCCAGGCAGGGCTCTATGGCTACACCTTC
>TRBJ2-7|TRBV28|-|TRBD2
CASSLSPGLAGGRTYEQYF
TGTGCCAGCAGTTTATCCCCCGGGCTAGCGGGAGGACGCACCTACGAGCAGTACTTC
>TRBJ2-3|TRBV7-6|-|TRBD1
CASSFGPGTGATDTQYF
TGTGCCAGCAGTTTCGGACCGGGGACAGGGGCTACAGATACGCAGTATTTT
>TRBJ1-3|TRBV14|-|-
CASSQTIQRETGGNTIYF
TGTGCCAGCAGCCAAACAATACAGAGGGAGACGGGAGGAAACACCATATATTTT
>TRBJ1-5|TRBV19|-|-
CASSMEGRGQPQHF
TGTGCCAGTAGTATGGAGGGGAGGGGGCAGCCCCAGCATTTT
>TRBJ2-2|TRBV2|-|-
CASRDITTDTGELFF
TGTGCCAGCAGGGACATAACCACGGACACCGGGGAGCTGTTTTTT
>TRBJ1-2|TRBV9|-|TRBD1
CASSAWGQDHGYTF
TGTGCCAGCAGCGCGTGGGGACAGGATCATGGCTACACCTTC
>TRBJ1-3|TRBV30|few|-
CAWNGRGSGNTIYF
TGTGCCTGGAATGGCAGGGGCTCTGGAAACACCATATATTTT
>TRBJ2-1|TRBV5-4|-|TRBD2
CASSFDGRANNEQFF
TGTGCCAGCAGCTTTGACGGGAGGGCCAACAATGAGCAGTTCTTC
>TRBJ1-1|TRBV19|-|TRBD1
CASSPPPGQSNTEAFF
TGTGCCAGTAGTCCTCCCCCGGGACAGTCGAACACTGAAGCTTTCTTT
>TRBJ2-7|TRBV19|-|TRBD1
CASIGRGHHEQYF
TGTGCCAGTATTGGCAGGGGGCACCACGAGCAGTACTTC
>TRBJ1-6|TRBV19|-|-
CASTGSVDSPLHF
TGTGCCAGTACAGGGTCCGTGGATTCACCCCTCCACTTT
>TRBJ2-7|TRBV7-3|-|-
CASSGQGGEQYF
TGTGCCAGCAGCGGCCAAGGGGGCGAGCAGTACTTC